The source of this T cell receptor beta chain is a study of CD8 T cells in acute hepatitis C reinfection. Points from the study as a whole: Preferential TRBV04 and TRBV06 usage appeared in all groups and was not explained by the naive pool.

CDR3 size: 13 residues. Trimming cost V 3 bases and J 5 bases, with 11 bases left between them. Germline-derived CDR1 and CDR2 are SGDLS and YYNGEE. Indicated time point: acute HCV infection, within 168 days of estimated infection date. Hepatitis C virus-specific T cells were sequenced directly ex vivo without in vitro expansion. Montreal Hepatitis C Cohort donors who inject drugs were seen every 3 months. Libraries were prepared by immunoSEQ multiplex PCR; TCRdb keeps only in-frame clonotypes and omits some of them. There are approximately 4,000 clones in the sample; approximately 39% occur only once, and 7.5% to 9% lies in the top ten. By its share, this clone is medium-sized.

The sequences come from HCV NS3-1073 tetramer-sorted CD8+ T cells from PBMCs, collected during acute infection. This chain uses TRBV9 with TRBJ1-1; unclear D gene. This sequence originates from a man aged 25-45 years with chronic hepatitis C. The CDR3 DNA reads as TGTGCCAGCAGCGCCATAGCGGGAACTGAAGCTTTCTTT. Protein: CASSAIAGTEAFF.